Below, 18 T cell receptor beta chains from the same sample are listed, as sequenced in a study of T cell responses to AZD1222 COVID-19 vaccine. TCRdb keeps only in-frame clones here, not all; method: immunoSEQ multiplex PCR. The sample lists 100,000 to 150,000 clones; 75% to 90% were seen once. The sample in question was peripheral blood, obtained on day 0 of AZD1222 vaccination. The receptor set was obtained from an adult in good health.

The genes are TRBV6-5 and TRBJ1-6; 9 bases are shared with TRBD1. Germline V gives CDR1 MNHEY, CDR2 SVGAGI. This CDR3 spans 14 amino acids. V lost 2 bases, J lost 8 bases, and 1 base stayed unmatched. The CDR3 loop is CASSYRTGDSPLHF. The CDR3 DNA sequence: TGTGCCAGCAGTTACAGGACAGGGGATTCACCCCTCCACTTT.

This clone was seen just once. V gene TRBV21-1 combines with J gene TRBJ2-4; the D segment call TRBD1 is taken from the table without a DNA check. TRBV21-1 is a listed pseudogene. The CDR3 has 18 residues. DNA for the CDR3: TGTGCCAGCAACAATCGGGACAGGGGGATGATAGCCAAAAACATTCAGTACTTC. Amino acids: CASNNRDRGMIAKNIQYF.

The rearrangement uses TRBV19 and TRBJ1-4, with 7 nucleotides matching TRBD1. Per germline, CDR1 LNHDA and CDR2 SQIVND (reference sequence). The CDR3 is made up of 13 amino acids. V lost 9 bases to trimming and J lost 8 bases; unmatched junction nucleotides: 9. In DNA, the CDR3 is TGTGCCAGCCCACAGGGGATACACGAAAAACTGTTTTTT. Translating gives CASPQGIHEKLFF.

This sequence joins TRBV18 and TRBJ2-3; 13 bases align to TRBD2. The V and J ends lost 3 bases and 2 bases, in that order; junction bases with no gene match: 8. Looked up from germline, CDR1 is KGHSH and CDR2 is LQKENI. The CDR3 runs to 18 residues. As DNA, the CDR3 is TGTGCCAGCTCACCCGGGACTAGCGGGGCGAAGTACACAGATACGCAGTATTTT. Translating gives CASSPGTSGAKYTDTQYF.

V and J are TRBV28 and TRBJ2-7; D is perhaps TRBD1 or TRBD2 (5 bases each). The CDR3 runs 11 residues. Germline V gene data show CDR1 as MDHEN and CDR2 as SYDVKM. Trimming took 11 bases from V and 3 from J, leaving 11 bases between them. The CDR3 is CALGTHYEQYF. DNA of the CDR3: TGTGCCCTCGGGACGCACTACGAGCAGTACTTC. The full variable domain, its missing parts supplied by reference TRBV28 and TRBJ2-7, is DVKVTQSSRYLVKRTGEKVFLECVQDMDHENMFWYRQDPGLGLRLIYFSYDVKMKEKGDIPEGYSVSREKKERFSLILESASTNQTSMYLCALGTHYEQYFGPGTRLTVT.

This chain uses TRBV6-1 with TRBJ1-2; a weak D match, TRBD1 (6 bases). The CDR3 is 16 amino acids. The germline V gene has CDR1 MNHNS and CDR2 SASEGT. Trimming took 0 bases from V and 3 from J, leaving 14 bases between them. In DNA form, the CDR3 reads TGTGCCAGCAGTGAAGCGCTTCCAGGGGCGGACTATGGCTACACCTTC. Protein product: CASSEALPGADYGYTF.

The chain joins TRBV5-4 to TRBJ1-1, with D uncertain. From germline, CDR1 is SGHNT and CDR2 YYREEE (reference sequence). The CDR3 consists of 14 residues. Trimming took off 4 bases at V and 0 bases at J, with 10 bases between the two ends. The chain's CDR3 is CASSPAVVNTEAFF. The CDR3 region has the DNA TGTGCCAGCAGCCCGGCAGTGGTGAACACTGAAGCTTTCTTT.

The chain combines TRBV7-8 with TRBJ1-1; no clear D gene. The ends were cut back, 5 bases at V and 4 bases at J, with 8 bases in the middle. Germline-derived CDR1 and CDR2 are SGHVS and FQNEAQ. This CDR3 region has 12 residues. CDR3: CASSPDGTEAFF. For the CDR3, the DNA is TGTGCCAGCAGCCCCGATGGCACTGAAGCTTTCTTT.

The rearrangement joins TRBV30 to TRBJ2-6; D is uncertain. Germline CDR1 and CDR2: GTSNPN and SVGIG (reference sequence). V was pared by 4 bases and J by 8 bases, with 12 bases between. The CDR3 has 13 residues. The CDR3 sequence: CAWTKDFSNVLTF. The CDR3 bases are TGTGCCTGGACTAAAGACTTCTCCAACGTCCTGACTTTC.

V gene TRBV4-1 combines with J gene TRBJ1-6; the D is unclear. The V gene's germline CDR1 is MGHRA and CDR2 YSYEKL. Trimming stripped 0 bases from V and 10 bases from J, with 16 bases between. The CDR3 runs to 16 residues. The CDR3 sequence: CASSQEYEVGRSPLHF. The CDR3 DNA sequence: TGCGCCAGCAGCCAAGAGTACGAGGTTGGAAGATCACCCCTCCACTTT.

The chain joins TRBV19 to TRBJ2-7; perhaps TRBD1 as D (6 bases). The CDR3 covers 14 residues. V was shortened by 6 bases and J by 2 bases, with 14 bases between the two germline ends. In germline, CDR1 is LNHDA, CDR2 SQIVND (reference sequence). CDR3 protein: CASSRDMYAYEQYF. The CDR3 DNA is TGTGCCAGTAGCCGGGACATGTACGCCTACGAGCAGTACTTC.

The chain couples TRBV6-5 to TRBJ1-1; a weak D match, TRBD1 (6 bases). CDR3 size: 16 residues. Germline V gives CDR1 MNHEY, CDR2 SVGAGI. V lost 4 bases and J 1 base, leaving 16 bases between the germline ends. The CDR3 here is CASSSDPRGQNTEAFF. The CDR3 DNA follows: TGTGCCAGCAGTTCAGACCCCCGGGGGCAGAACACTGAAGCTTTCTTT.

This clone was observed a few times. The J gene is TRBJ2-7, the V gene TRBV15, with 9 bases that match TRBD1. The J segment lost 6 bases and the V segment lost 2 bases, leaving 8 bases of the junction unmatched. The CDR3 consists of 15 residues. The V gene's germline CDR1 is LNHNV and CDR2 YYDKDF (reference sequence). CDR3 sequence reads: CATSRLPTGGIEQYF. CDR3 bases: TGTGCCACCAGCAGACTCCCGACAGGGGGAATCGAGCAGTACTTC. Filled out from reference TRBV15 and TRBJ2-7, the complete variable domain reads DAMVIQNPRYQVTQFGKPVTLSCSQTLNHNVMYWYQQKSSQAPKLLFHYYDKDFNNEADTPDNFQSRRPNTSFCFLDIRSPGLGDTAMYLCATSRLPTGGIEQYFGPGTRLTVT.

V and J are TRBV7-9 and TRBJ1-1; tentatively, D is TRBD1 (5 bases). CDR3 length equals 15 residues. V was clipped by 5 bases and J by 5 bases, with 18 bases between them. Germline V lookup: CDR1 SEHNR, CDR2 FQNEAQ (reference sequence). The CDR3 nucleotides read TGTGCCAGCAGCCCGGCGCGGGTAGGGGCGACTGAAGCTTTCTTT. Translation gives CASSPARVGATEAFF.

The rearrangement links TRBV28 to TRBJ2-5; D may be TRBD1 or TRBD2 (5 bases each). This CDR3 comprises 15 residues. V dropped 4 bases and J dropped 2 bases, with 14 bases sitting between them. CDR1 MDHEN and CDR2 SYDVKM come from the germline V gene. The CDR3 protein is CASSYPGSRQETQYF. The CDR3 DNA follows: TGTGCCAGCAGTTATCCAGGGAGTCGACAAGAGACCCAGTACTTC.

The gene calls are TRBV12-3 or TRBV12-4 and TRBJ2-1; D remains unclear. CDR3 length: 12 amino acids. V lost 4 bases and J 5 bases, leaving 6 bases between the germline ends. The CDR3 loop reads CASSSSNNEQFF. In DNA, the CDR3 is TGTGCCAGCAGTTCCTCGAACAATGAGCAGTTCTTC.

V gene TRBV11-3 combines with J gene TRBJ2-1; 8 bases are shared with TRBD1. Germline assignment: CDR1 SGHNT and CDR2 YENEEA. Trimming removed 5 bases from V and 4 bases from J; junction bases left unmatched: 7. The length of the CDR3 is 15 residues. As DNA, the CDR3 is TGTGCCAGCAGCCAGGGCAGGGGGCCTTACAATGAGCAGTTCTTC. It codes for CASSQGRGPYNEQFF.

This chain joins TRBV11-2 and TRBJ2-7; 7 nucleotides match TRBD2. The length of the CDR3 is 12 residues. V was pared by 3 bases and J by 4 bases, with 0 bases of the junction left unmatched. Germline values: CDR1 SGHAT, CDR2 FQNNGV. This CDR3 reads CASSFGGYEQYF. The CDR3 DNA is TGTGCCAGCAGCTTCGGGGGGTACGAGCAGTACTTC.